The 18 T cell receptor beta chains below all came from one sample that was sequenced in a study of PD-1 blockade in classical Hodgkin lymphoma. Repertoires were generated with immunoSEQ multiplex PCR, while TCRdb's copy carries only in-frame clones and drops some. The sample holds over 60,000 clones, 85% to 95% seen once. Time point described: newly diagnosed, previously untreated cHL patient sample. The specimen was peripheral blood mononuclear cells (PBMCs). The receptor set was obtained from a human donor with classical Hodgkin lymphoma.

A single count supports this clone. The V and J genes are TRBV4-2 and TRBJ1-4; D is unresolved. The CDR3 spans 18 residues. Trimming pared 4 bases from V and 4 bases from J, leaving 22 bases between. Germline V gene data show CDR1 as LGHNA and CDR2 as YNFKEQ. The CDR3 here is CASSPNSKQTAFNEKLFF. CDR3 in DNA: TGTGCCAGCAGCCCGAATTCAAAACAAACGGCCTTTAATGAAAAACTGTTTTTT.

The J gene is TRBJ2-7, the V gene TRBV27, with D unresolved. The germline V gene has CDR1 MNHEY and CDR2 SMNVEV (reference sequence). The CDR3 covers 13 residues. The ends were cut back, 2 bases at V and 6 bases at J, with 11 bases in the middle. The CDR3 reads CASSLIRAGEQYF. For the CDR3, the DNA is TGTGCCAGCAGTTTAATAAGGGCTGGCGAGCAGTACTTC.

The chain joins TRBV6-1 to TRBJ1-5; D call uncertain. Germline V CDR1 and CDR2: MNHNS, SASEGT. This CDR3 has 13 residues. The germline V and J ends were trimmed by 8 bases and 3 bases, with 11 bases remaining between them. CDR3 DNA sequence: TGTGCCAGCTTTATGGGCCACAATCAGCCCCAGCATTTT. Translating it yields CASFMGHNQPQHF.

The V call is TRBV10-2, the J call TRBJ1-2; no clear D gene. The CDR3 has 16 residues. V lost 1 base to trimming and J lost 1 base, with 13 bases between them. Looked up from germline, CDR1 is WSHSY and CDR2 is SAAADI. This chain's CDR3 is CASSEWAGRNNYGYTF. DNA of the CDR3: TGCGCCAGCAGTGAGTGGGCGGGGAGAAATAACTATGGCTACACCTTC.

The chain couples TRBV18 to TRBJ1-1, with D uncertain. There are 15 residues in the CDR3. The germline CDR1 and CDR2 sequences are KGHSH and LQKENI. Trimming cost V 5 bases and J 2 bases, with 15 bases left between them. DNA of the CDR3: TGTGCCAGCTCAATACGGAATGAGGGAAACACTGAAGCTTTCTTT. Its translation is CASSIRNEGNTEAFF.

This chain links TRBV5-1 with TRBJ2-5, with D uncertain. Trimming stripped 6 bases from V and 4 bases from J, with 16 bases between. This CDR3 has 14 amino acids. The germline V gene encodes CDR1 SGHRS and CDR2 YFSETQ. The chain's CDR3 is CASKEFPSRETQYF. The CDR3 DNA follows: TGCGCCAGCAAAGAATTTCCCTCCAGAGAGACCCAGTACTTC.

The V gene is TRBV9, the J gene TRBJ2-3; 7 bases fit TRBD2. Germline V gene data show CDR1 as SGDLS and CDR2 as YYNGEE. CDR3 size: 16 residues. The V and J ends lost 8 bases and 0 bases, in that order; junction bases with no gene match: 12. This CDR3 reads CASTRGAGESTDTQYF. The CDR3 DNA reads TGTGCCAGTACCCGAGGGGCGGGAGAGAGCACAGATACGCAGTATTTT. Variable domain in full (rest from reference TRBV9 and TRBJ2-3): DSGVTQTPKHLITATGQRVTLRCSPRSGDLSVYWYQQSLDQGLQFLIQYYNGEERAKGNILERFSAQQFPDLHSELNLSSLELGDSALYFCASTRGAGESTDTQYFGPGTRLTVL.

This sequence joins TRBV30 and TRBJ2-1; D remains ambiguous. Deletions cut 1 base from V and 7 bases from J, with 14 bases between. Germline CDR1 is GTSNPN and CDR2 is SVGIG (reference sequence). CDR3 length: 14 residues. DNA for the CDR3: TGTGCCTGGAGTGAAGATCTAACCCGTAATGAGCAGTTCTTC. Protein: CAWSEDLTRNEQFF.

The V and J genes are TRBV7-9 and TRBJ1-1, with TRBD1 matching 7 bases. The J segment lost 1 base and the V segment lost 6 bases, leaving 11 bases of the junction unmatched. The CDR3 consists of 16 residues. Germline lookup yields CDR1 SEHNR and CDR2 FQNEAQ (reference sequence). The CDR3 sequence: CASRAGTAEGNTEAFF. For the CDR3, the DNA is TGTGCCAGCAGGGCCGGGACAGCCGAGGGGAACACTGAAGCTTTCTTT.

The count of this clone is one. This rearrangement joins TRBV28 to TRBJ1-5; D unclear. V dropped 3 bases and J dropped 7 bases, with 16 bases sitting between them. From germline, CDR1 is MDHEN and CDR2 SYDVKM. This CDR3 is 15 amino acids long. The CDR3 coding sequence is TGTGCCAGCAGTTTGTCCCCGACGGGCGGGCAGCCCCAGCATTTT. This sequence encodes CASSLSPTGGQPQHF.

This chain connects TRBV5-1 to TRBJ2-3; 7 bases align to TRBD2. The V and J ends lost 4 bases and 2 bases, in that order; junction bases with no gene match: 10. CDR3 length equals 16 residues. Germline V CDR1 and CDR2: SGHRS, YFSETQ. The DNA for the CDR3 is TGCGCCAGCAGCCTCGGCAGCGGGGCGCACACAGATACGCAGTATTTT. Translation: CASSLGSGAHTDTQYF.

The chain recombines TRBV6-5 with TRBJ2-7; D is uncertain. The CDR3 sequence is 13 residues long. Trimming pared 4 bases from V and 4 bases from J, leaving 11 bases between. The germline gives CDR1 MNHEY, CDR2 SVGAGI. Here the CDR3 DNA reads TGTGCCAGCAGTTTAAGCCCCAGATACGAGCAGTACTTC. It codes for CASSLSPRYEQYF.

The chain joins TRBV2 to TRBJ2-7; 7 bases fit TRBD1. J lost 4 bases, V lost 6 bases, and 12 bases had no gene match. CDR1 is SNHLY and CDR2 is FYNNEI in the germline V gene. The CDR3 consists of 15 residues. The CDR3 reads CASSAEIGGDYEQYF. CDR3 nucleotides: TGTGCCAGCAGCGCTGAAATAGGGGGCGATTACGAGCAGTACTTC.

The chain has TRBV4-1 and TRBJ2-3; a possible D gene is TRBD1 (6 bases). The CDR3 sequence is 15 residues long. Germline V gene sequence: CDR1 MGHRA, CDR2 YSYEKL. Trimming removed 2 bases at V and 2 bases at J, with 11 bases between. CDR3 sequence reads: CASSQPTGSTDTQYF. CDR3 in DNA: TGCGCCAGCAGCCAACCCACAGGGTCCACAGATACGCAGTATTTT.

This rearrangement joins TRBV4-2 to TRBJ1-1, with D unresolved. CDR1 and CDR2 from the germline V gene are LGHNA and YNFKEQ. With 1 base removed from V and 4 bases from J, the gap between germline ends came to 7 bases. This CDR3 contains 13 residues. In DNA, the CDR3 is TGTGCCAGCAGCCAAGGCAGGCCCACTGAAGCTTTCTTT. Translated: CASSQGRPTEAFF.

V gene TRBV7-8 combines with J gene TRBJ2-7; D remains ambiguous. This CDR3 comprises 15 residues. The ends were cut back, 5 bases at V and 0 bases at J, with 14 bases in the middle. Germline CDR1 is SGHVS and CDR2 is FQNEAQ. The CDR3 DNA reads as TGTGCCAGCAGCCCCCCGCTCAGCAGCTCCTACGAGCAGTACTTC. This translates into CASSPPLSSSYEQYF.

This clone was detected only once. For the CDR3, the DNA is TGTGCCAGCAGCTTCGGTCACATCTACGAGCAGTACTTC. Protein product: CASSFGHIYEQYF. This chain joins TRBV5-4 and TRBJ2-7; no definite D call. The V end lost 2 bases, the J end lost 3 bases, and 9 bases lay between the germline ends. From germline, CDR1 is SGHNT and CDR2 YYREEE (reference sequence). CDR3 length: 13 residues.

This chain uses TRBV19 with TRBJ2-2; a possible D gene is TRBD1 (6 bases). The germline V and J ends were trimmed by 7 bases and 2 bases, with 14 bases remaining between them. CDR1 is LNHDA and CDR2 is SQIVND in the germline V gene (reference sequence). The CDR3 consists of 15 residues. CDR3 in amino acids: CASTPGTHNTGELFF. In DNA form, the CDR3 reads TGTGCCAGTACTCCCGGGACACATAACACCGGGGAGCTGTTTTTT.